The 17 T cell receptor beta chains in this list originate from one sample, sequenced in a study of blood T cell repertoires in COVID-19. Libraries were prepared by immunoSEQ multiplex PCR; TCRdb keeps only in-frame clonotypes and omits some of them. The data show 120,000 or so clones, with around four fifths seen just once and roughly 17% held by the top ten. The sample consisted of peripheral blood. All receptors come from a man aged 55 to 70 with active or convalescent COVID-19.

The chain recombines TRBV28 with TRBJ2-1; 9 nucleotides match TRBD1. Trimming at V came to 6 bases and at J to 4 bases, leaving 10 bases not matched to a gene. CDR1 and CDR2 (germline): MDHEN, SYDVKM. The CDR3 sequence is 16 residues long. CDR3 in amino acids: CASSLPPGQGYNEQFF. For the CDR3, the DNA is TGTGCCAGCAGCTTACCCCCCGGACAGGGGTACAATGAGCAGTTCTTC.

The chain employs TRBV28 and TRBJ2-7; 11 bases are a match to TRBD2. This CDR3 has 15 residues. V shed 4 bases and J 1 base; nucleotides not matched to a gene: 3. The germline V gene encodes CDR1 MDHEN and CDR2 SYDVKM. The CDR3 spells CASSSGTSGSYEQYF. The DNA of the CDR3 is TGTGCCAGCAGTTCCGGGACTAGCGGTTCCTACGAGCAGTACTTC.

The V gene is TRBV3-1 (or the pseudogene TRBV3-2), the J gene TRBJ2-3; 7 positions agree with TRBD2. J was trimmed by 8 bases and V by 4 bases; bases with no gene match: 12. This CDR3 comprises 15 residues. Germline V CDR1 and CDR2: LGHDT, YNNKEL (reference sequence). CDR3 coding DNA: TGTGCCAGCAGCCTCCAAGCGGGATTCATGAGTACGCAGTATTTT. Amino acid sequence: CASSLQAGFMSTQYF.

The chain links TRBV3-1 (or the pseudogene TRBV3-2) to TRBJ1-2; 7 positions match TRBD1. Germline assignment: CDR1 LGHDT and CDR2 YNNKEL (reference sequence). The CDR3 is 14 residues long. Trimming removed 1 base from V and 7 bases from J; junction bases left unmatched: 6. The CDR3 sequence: CASSQVVTGSGYTF. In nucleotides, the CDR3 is TGTGCCAGCAGCCAAGTTGTGACAGGGTCTGGCTACACCTTC.

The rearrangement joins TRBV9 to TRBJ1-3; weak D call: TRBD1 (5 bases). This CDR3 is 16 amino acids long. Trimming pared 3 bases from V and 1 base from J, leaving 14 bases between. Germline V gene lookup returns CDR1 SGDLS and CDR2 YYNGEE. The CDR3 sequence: CASSAFNGGSGNTIYF. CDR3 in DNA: TGTGCCAGCAGCGCTTTCAACGGGGGGTCTGGAAACACCATATATTTT.

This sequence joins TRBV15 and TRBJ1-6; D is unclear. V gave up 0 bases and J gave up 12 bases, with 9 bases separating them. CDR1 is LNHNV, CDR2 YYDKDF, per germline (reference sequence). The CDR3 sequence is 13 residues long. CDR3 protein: CATSRDSRGPLHF. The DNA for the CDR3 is TGTGCCACCAGCAGAGATTCTCGGGGACCCCTCCACTTT.

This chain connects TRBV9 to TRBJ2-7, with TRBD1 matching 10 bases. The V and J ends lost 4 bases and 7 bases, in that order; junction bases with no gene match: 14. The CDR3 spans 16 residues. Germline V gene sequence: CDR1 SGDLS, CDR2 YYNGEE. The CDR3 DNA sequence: TGTGCCAGCAGCCCCCTGCCGACAGGGGGCGCGGAAGAGCAGTACTTC. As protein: CASSPLPTGGAEEQYF.

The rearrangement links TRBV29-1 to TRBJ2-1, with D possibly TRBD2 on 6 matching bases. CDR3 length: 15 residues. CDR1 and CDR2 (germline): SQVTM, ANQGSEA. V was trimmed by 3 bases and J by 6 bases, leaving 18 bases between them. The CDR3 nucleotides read TGCAGCGTTGAGCCGCGGGCTAGGGGAGGCAATGAGCAGTTCTTC. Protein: CSVEPRARGGNEQFF.

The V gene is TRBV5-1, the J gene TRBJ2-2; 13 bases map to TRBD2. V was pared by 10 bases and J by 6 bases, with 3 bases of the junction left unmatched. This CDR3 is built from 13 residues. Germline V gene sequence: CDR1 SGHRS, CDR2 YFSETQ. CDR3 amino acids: CASGLAGAGELFF. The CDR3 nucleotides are TGCGCCTCCGGACTAGCGGGAGCCGGGGAGCTGTTTTTT.

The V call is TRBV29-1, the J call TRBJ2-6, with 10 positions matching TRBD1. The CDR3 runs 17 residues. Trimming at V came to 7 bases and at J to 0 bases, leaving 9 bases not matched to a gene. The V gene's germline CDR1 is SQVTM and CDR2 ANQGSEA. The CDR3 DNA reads TGCAGCGCTCGGGGACAGGGGTCCCCCTCTGGGGCCAACGTCCTGACTTTC. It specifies CSARGQGSPSGANVLTF.

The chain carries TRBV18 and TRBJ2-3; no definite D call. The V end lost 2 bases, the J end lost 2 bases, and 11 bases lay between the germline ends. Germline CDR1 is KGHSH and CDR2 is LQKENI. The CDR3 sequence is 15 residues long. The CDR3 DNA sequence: TGTGCCAGCTCACCAGCTTTCGGGTCCACAGATACGCAGTATTTT. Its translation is CASSPAFGSTDTQYF.

The CDR3 region has the DNA TGTGCCAGCAGGTGGGTGGAACTAGAGGGAGCATTTAACGAGCAGTACTTC. Protein: CASRWVELEGAFNEQYF. The J gene is TRBJ2-7, the V gene TRBV11-3, with D perhaps TRBD2 (5 bases). CDR3 length: 17 residues. Germline V gives CDR1 SGHNT, CDR2 YENEEA. The germline V and J ends were trimmed by 6 bases and 5 bases, with 26 bases remaining between them. Full variable domain (missing parts from reference TRBV11-3 and TRBJ2-7): EAGVVQSPRYKIIEKKQPVAFWCNPISGHNTLYWYLQNLGQGPELLIRYENEEAVDDSQLPKDRFSAERLKGVDSTLKIQPAELGDSAVYLCASRWVELEGAFNEQYFGPGTRLTVT.

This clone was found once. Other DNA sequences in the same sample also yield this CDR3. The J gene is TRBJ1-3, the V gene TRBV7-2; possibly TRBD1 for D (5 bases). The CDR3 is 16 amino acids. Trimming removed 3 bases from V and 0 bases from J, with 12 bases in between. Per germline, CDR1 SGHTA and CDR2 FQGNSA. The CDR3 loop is CASSLAGRNSGNTIYF. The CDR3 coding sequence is TGTGCCAGCAGCTTGGCAGGGAGGAACTCTGGAAACACCATATATTTT.

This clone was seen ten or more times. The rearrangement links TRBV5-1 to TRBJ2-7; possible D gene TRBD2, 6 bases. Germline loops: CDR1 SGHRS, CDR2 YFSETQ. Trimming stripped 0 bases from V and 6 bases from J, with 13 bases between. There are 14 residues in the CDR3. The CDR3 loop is CASSLGASAGEQYF. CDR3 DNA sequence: TGCGCCAGCAGCTTGGGGGCTAGCGCAGGCGAGCAGTACTTC.

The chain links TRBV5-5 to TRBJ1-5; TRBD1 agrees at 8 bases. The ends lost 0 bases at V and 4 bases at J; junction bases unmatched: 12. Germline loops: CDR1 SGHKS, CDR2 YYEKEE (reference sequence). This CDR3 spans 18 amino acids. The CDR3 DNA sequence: TGTGCCAGCAGCTTGGATCCAGGGGGCGCGATAGTAAATCAGCCCCAGCATTTT. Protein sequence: CASSLDPGGAIVNQPQHF.

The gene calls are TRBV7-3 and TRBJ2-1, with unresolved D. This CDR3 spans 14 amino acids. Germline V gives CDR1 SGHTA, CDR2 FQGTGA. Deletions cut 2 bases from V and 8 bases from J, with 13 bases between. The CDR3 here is CASSLGLALDEQFF. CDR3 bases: TGTGCCAGCAGCTTAGGCCTGGCTCTCGATGAGCAGTTCTTC. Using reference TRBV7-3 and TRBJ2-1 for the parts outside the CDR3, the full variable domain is GAGVSQTPSNKVTEKGKYVELRCDPISGHTALYWYRQSLGQGPEFLIYFQGTGAADDSGLPNDRFFAVRPEGSVSTLKIQRTERGDSAVYLCASSLGLALDEQFFGPGTRLTVL.

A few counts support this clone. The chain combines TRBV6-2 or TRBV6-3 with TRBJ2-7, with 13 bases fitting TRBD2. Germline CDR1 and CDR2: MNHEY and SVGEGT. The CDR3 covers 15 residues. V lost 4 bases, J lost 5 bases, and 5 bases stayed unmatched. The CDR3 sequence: CASSSGLAGAHEQYF. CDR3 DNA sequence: TGTGCCAGCAGTTCCGGACTAGCGGGAGCCCACGAGCAGTACTTC.